The 28 T cell receptor beta chains listed next were all sequenced from one sample in a study of OX40 agonist ivuxolimab in advanced cancers. This table comes from immunoSEQ multiplex PCR, and its TCRdb copy is limited to in-frame clones, with some not included. This repertoire shows some 70,000 clones, more than 70% found once; its top ten account for less than 9.5%. The input for sequencing was CD4+ or CD8+ T cells sorted from blood, taken in a trial of the OX40 agonist ivuxolimab. The origin of the receptors is an adult with an advanced solid tumor such as melanoma, head and neck, liver or kidney cancer.

This sequence joins TRBV7-2 and TRBJ2-5; 7 nucleotides line up with TRBD1. Germline CDR1 and CDR2: SGHTA and FQGNSA. V was clipped by 4 bases and J by 0 bases; unmatched bases: 5. This CDR3 has 15 residues. CDR3 in amino acids: CASSSDRAYQETQYF. CDR3 nucleotide sequence: TGTGCCAGCAGCTCAGACAGGGCCTACCAAGAGACCCAGTACTTC.

The chain links TRBV7-2 to TRBJ2-5; D gene uncertain. This CDR3 region has 13 residues. Per the germline V gene, CDR1 is SGHTA and CDR2 is FQGNSA. V lost 1 base, J lost 5 bases, and 8 bases lay in between. The CDR3 loop reads CASSLVSWETQYF. DNA for the CDR3: TGTGCCAGCAGCTTAGTTAGCTGGGAGACCCAGTACTTC.

The rearrangement links TRBV5-4 to TRBJ2-5, with D possibly being TRBD1 or TRBD2 (5 bases each). V was trimmed by 3 bases and J by 1 base, leaving 19 bases between them. Germline CDR1 reads SGHNT; CDR2 reads YYREEE (reference sequence). The CDR3 spans 17 residues. The DNA for the CDR3 is TGTGCCAGCAGCTCTCCCCGTCGTGGGGGTGCCCAAGAGACCCAGTACTTC. This encodes CASSSPRRGGAQETQYF.

The V and J genes are TRBV19 and TRBJ1-3; 7 bases map to TRBD1. CDR1 is LNHDA, CDR2 SQIVND, per germline (reference sequence). This CDR3 spans 13 amino acids. V shed 7 bases and J 5 bases; nucleotides not matched to a gene: 5. CDR3 nucleotide sequence: TGTGCCAGTAACGACAGGGACCGAAACACCATATATTTT. Translating gives CASNDRDRNTIYF.

The gene calls are TRBV7-9 and TRBJ1-1; D is unresolved. The germline CDR1 and CDR2 sequences are SEHNR and FQNEAQ (reference sequence). With 5 bases removed from V and 7 bases from J, the gap between germline ends came to 11 bases. The CDR3 length is 12 residues. CDR3 loop: CASSASRLEAFF. CDR3 nucleotide sequence: TGTGCCAGCAGCGCATCCCGACTTGAAGCTTTCTTT. The whole variable domain, remainder taken from reference TRBV7-9 and TRBJ1-1, is DTGVSQNPRHKITKRGQNVTFRCDPISEHNRLYWYRQTLGQGPEFLTYFQNEAQLEKSRLLSDRFSAERPKGSFSTLEIQRTEQGDSAMYLCASSASRLEAFFGQGTRLTVV.

J is TRBJ2-1 and V is TRBV7-2; either TRBD1 or TRBD2 may supply D (6 bases each). V was cut by 3 bases and J by 15 bases, with 12 bases left in between. Germline CDR1 reads SGHTA; CDR2 reads FQGNSA. This CDR3 is 11 amino acids long. The CDR3 reads CASSLRGAWFF. The DNA of the CDR3 is TGTGCCAGCAGCTTGAGGGGGGCCTGGTTCTTC.

The chain links TRBV10-3 to TRBJ1-2, with 8 bases matching TRBD1. After removal of 2 bases from V and 5 bases from J, the junction contained 7 bases not matched to a gene. Germline CDR1 ENHRY, CDR2 SYGVKD. The CDR3 runs 15 residues. The CDR3: CAISEQTGAEYGYTF. CDR3 DNA sequence: TGTGCCATCAGTGAGCAGACAGGGGCCGAGTATGGCTACACCTTC.

The chain couples TRBV4-2 to TRBJ1-1, with a possible D match to TRBD1 (5 bases). The germline V gene encodes CDR1 LGHNA and CDR2 YNFKEQ. This CDR3 has 13 residues. Deletions cut 0 bases from V and 5 bases from J, with 7 bases between. The CDR3 coding sequence is TGTGCCAGCAGCCAAGACTGGGGGACTGAAGCTTTCTTT. This sequence encodes CASSQDWGTEAFF.

The chain employs TRBV15 and TRBJ1-4; the D is unclear. V lost 0 bases and J lost 8, with 4 bases in between. The CDR3 totals 12 residues. CDR1 LNHNV and CDR2 YYDKDF come from the germline V gene (reference sequence). CDR3 residues: CATSREAEKLFF. CDR3 DNA: TGTGCCACCAGCAGAGAGGCCGAAAAACTGTTTTTT.

Only a few counts were recorded for this clone. The rearrangement uses TRBV2 and TRBJ1-2; the D is unclear. With 8 bases removed from V and 4 bases from J, the gap between germline ends came to 8 bases. Per the germline V gene, CDR1 is SNHLY and CDR2 is FYNNEI. The CDR3 is 11 amino acids. Here the CDR3 DNA reads TGTGCCAGCGGCAGCCGCTATGGCTACACCTTC. Amino acid sequence: CASGSRYGYTF.

The V and J genes are TRBV30 and TRBJ1-5; 7 bases align to TRBD1. Trimming cost V 3 bases and J 5 bases; bases outside gene matches: 4. CDR1 is GTSNPN, CDR2 SVGIG, per germline (reference sequence). The CDR3 is 13 residues long. The CDR3, as DNA: TGTGCCTGGAGCTTGACAGGGTATCAGCCCCAGCATTTT. Translated: CAWSLTGYQPQHF. Filled out from reference TRBV30 and TRBJ1-5, the complete variable domain reads SQTIHQWPATLVQPVGSPLSLECTVEGTSNPNLYWYRQAAGRGLQLLFYSVGIGQISSEVPQNLSASRPQDRQFILSSKKLLLSDSGFYLCAWSLTGYQPQHFGDGTRLSIL.

The chain is built from TRBV5-4 and TRBJ2-3; 14 nucleotides line up with TRBD2. V shed 0 bases, J shed 0 bases, and the junction held 3 bases outside the gene matches. The germline V gene encodes CDR1 SGHNT and CDR2 YYREEE (reference sequence). The CDR3 sequence is 18 residues long. The CDR3 region has the DNA TGTGCCAGCAGCTTGGGGGGACTAGCGGGAGTGAGCACAGATACGCAGTATTTT. Translating gives CASSLGGLAGVSTDTQYF.

The chain recombines TRBV30 with TRBJ2-1; 7 bases fit TRBD2. CDR1 GTSNPN and CDR2 SVGIG come from the germline V gene (reference sequence). Trimming cost V 2 bases and J 10 bases; bases outside gene matches: 11. There are 14 residues in the CDR3. The CDR3 loop reads CAWSSLAMGGEQFF. CDR3 nucleotides: TGTGCCTGGAGTTCACTAGCGATGGGAGGGGAGCAGTTCTTC.

V usage is TRBV28 and J usage is TRBJ1-1; 9 nucleotides line up with TRBD1. The J segment lost 6 bases and the V segment lost 7 bases, leaving 6 bases of the junction unmatched. The CDR3 is 13 amino acids. The germline gives CDR1 MDHEN, CDR2 SYDVKM. CDR3 sequence reads: CASTTGGIAEAFF. In nucleotides, the CDR3 is TGTGCCAGCACCACAGGGGGCATCGCTGAAGCTTTCTTT. The variable domain in full, with the rest retrieved from reference TRBV28 and TRBJ1-1, is DVKVTQSSRYLVKRTGEKVFLECVQDMDHENMFWYRQDPGLGLRLIYFSYDVKMKEKGDIPEGYSVSREKKERFSLILESASTNQTSMYLCASTTGGIAEAFFGQGTRLTVV.

The chain's CDR3 is CASSLDSFGRPSGELFF. In DNA form, the CDR3 reads TGTGCCAGCAGCTTGGACTCCTTCGGGAGGCCCTCCGGGGAGCTGTTTTTT. This chain uses TRBV5-6 with TRBJ2-2, with TRBD2 matching over 7 bases. CDR1 is SGHDT, CDR2 YYEEEE, per germline. The CDR3 runs to 17 residues. V lost 0 bases, J lost 6 bases, and 11 bases stayed unmatched.

V gene TRBV5-4 combines with J gene TRBJ2-5, with D perhaps TRBD2 (6 bases). Germline values: CDR1 SGHNT, CDR2 YYREEE (reference sequence). CDR3 length equals 14 residues. The ends were cut back, 4 bases at V and 2 bases at J, with 12 bases in the middle. The CDR3 bases are TGTGCCAGCAGCAGCCGGGACTCACAAGAGACCCAGTACTTC. Translation: CASSSRDSQETQYF.

The rearrangement uses TRBV6-1 and TRBJ1-1, with 9 bases matching TRBD1. Trimming removed 5 bases from V and 3 bases from J; junction bases left unmatched: 1. The germline V gene has CDR1 MNHNS and CDR2 SASEGT. The CDR3 runs to 13 residues. DNA of the CDR3: TGTGCCAGCAGTAGGACAGGGGACACTGAAGCTTTCTTT. This codes for CASSRTGDTEAFF.

The gene calls are TRBV7-6 and TRBJ2-1, with 12 bases that match TRBD2. CDR1 is SGHVS, CDR2 FNYEAQ, per germline. After removal of 0 bases from V and 9 bases from J, the junction contained 9 bases not matched to a gene. CDR3 size: 17 residues. The CDR3 region has the DNA TGTGCCAGCAGCTTAGCTTCCGCTAGCGGGGGGGCGAGTGAGCAGTTCTTC. It is translated as CASSLASASGGASEQFF.

CDR3 sequence: CASSPSMLGQNEKLFF. DNA of the CDR3: TGTGCCAGCTCACCATCGATGTTGGGGCAGAATGAAAAACTGTTTTTT. The chain is built from TRBV18 and TRBJ1-4; D might be TRBD1 (5 bases). Trimming removed 2 bases at V and 5 bases at J, with 15 bases between. CDR1 is KGHSH, CDR2 LQKENI, per germline. The CDR3 is made up of 16 amino acids.

The chain links TRBV28 to TRBJ2-4; weak D call: TRBD1 (6 bases). Trimming shortened V by 3 bases and J by 1 base, and 10 bases separated the two germline ends. This CDR3 is built from 15 residues. CDR1 is MDHEN and CDR2 is SYDVKM in the germline V gene. CDR3 residues: CASSFGQGAKNIQYF. The CDR3 region has the DNA TGTGCCAGCAGTTTCGGGCAGGGGGCCAAAAACATTCAGTACTTC.

This clone has only one observation. The chain joins TRBV21-1 to TRBJ2-7; whether TRBD2, the table's D call, matches the DNA was not checked. TRBV21-1 is assigned pseudogene status. The CDR3 length is 19 residues. CDR3 protein: CASSNGGTSGSQGSYEQYF. The CDR3 nucleotides read TGTGCCAGCAGCAATGGGGGAACTAGCGGGAGTCAGGGCTCCTACGAGCAGTACTTC.

The chain links TRBV5-1 to TRBJ2-3; a possible D gene is TRBD2 (7 bases). Per the germline V gene, CDR1 is SGHRS and CDR2 is YFSETQ. V was shortened by 4 bases and J by 0 bases, with 12 bases between the two germline ends. This CDR3 comprises 15 residues. This CDR3 reads CASSGRGRSTDTQYF. CDR3 DNA sequence: TGCGCCAGCAGCGGGCGGGGGCGGAGCACAGATACGCAGTATTTT. The full variable domain, with the rest looked up from reference TRBV5-1 and TRBJ2-3, is KAGVTQTPRYLIKTRGQQVTLSCSPISGHRSVSWYQQTPGQGLQFLFEYFSETQRNKGNFPGRFSGRQFSNSRSEMNVSTLELGDSALYLCASSGRGRSTDTQYFGPGTRLTVL.

CDR3 nucleotide sequence: TGCGCCAGCAGCTTGCCGGGGACAAGTGGAAACACCATATATTTT. Its translation is CASSLPGTSGNTIYF. The rearrangement joins TRBV5-1 to TRBJ1-3, with D perhaps TRBD1 (6 bases). The CDR3 extends over 15 amino acids. Germline V gives CDR1 SGHRS, CDR2 YFSETQ. V lost 1 base, J lost 3 bases, and 11 bases lay in between. The full variable domain, rest sourced from reference TRBV5-1 and TRBJ1-3, is KAGVTQTPRYLIKTRGQQVTLSCSPISGHRSVSWYQQTPGQGLQFLFEYFSETQRNKGNFPGRFSGRQFSNSRSEMNVSTLELGDSALYLCASSLPGTSGNTIYFGEGSWLTVV.

The chain carries TRBV9 and TRBJ2-3; the D gene is possibly TRBD2 (6 bases). There are 16 residues in the CDR3. V lost 4 bases, J lost 1 base, and 16 bases lay in between. CDR1 is SGDLS and CDR2 is YYNGEE in the germline V gene. CDR3 in DNA: TGTGCCAGCAGCCGTCGGATGGGGGAGGGCACAGATACGCAGTATTTT. This translates into CASSRRMGEGTDTQYF.

The genes are TRBV5-1 and TRBJ2-2; 10 nucleotides agree with TRBD1. The CDR3 runs to 16 residues. Germline V gene lookup returns CDR1 SGHRS and CDR2 YFSETQ. The trim removed 4 bases at V and 6 bases at J, leaving 9 bases unmatched. The DNA of the CDR3 is TGCGCCAGCAGCCAAACCCGGGACAGGGGTGCCGGGGAGCTGTTTTTT. It yields the protein CASSQTRDRGAGELFF.

This clone was counted once. The chain employs TRBV2 and TRBJ1-3; D is unresolved. This CDR3 spans 15 amino acids. CDR1 SNHLY and CDR2 FYNNEI come from the germline V gene. V lost 0 bases to trimming and J lost 2 bases, with 8 bases between them. For the CDR3, the DNA is TGTGCCAGCAGTGAAGCGGGAGGAGCTGGAAACACCATATATTTT. Residues: CASSEAGGAGNTIYF. Supplemented by reference TRBV2 and TRBJ1-3, the full variable domain reads EPEVTQTPSHQVTQMGQEVILRCVPISNHLYFYWYRQILGQKVEFLVSFYNNEISEKSEIFDDQFSVERPDGSNFTLKIRSTKLEDSAMYFCASSEAGGAGNTIYFGEGSWLTVV.

With regard to this clone: Other DNA sequences within the sample encode an identical CDR3. CDR3: CASSIGGNTDTQYF. CDR3 coding DNA: TGTGCCAGTAGTATTGGGGGAAACACAGATACGCAGTATTTT. This chain links TRBV19 with TRBJ2-3; D is possibly TRBD1 or TRBD2 (5 bases each). The CDR3 sequence is 14 residues long. In germline, CDR1 is LNHDA, CDR2 SQIVND (reference sequence). Trimming stripped 3 bases from V and 2 bases from J, with 9 bases between.

The V gene is TRBV28, the J gene TRBJ2-1, with no clear D. V shed 7 bases and J shed 0 bases, with 16 bases lying between them. The CDR3 covers 16 residues. Germline assignment: CDR1 MDHEN and CDR2 SYDVKM. CDR3 in amino acids: CASITGLAASYNEQFF. DNA of the CDR3: TGTGCCAGCATCACTGGGCTGGCAGCCTCCTACAATGAGCAGTTCTTC.